These 5 T cell receptor beta chains were sequenced from one sample in a study of CD8 T cells in Susac syndrome. Random hexamers served to reverse transcribe roughly 0.5 to 1 ug RNA. TCRdb recomputed calls from the immunoSEQ multiplex PCR reads with MiXCR, one row per CDR3 protein. This sample yields roughly 140,000 distinct CDR3 sequences, of which around 94% are seen a single time; approximately 0.27% belongs to the top ten. Sequenced material: CD8+ T cells from PBMCs. These receptors all stem from a human donor in good health.

The rearrangement joins TRBV5-1 to TRBJ1-1; D unclear. The CDR3 spans 13 residues. The germline V and J ends were trimmed by 2 bases and 1 base, with 6 bases remaining between them. Germline loops: CDR1 SGHRS, CDR2 YFSETQ. The CDR3 reads CASSFPENTEAFF. CDR3 nucleotide sequence: TGCGCCAGCAGCTTCCCGGAGAACACTGAAGCTTTCTTT.

Only one count was recorded for this clonotype. The gene calls are TRBV29-1 and TRBJ2-7; D is uncertain. This CDR3 has 14 residues. Trimming stripped 4 bases from V and 2 bases from J, with 15 bases between. Germline values: CDR1 SQVTM, CDR2 ANQGSEA. CDR3 residues: CSVGWQSYPYEQYF. In nucleotides, the CDR3 is TGCAGCGTTGGATGGCAGAGCTACCCCTACGAGCAGTACTTC.

The V call is TRBV9, the J call TRBJ1-1, with D tentatively TRBD1 (5 bases). There are 13 residues in the CDR3. Germline V gene data show CDR1 as SGDLS and CDR2 as YYNGEE. V was pared by 4 bases and J by 4 bases, with 11 bases between. The CDR3, as DNA: TGTGCCAGCAGCCACTCAGGGACCACTGAAGCTTTCTTT. Translated: CASSHSGTTEAFF.

CDR3 nucleotides: TGTGCCTGGAGTGTAGGGCATTCCTACGAGCAGTACTTC. Its translation: CAWSVGHSYEQYF. The chain has TRBV30 and TRBJ2-7; D not resolved. Germline V gene sequence: CDR1 GTSNPN, CDR2 SVGIG (reference sequence). V shed 0 bases and J shed 1 base, with 7 bases lying between them. The CDR3 spans 13 residues.

This clonotype was detected once. The rearrangement uses TRBV20-1 and TRBJ2-7; D perhaps matches TRBD1 (5 bases). With 0 bases removed from V and 0 bases from J, the gap between germline ends came to 12 bases. The CDR3 is 15 amino acids. Germline V CDR1 and CDR2: DFQATT, SNEGSKA (reference sequence). CDR3 sequence (DNA): TGCAGTGCTAGAGATGACAGAACCTACTCCTACGAGCAGTACTTC. Its protein product is CSARDDRTYSYEQYF.